The present T cell receptor (beta chain) was sequenced within a study of regulatory T cells in long-lasting Graves disease. Study-level background: Persistent cases were those of Graves' disease that involved over 5 years of antithyroid drugs with positive TSH receptor antibodies.

The time point denotes: persistent/refractory GD, antithyroid drugs over 5 years with positive TRAb. From RNA extracted from PBMCs, the TCR library was made. This clonotype was counted many times. iRepertoire HTBI primers and Arm-PCR of CDR3 regions built TCR beta libraries. TCRdb reanalysed the multiplex PCR reads using MiXCR and keeps one entry per CDR3 protein. The sample records about 470,000 distinct CDR3 sequences, around a fifth being singletons. The starting material was peripheral blood mononuclear cells (PBMCs), obtained when the disease was refractory, from a patient treated with antithyroid drugs. This receptor was identified in a female donor with Graves disease.

CDR3 amino acids: CASSSGATVNNEKLFF. The CDR3 DNA is TGTGCCAGCAGCTCGGGGGCGACAGTAAATAATGAAAAACTGTTTTTT. The chain is built from TRBV7-9 and TRBJ1-4; D might be TRBD1 (6 bases). The CDR3 spans 16 residues. The V end was cut by 4 bases, the J end by 4 bases, with 16 bases between. In germline, CDR1 is SEHNR, CDR2 FQNEAQ (reference sequence).